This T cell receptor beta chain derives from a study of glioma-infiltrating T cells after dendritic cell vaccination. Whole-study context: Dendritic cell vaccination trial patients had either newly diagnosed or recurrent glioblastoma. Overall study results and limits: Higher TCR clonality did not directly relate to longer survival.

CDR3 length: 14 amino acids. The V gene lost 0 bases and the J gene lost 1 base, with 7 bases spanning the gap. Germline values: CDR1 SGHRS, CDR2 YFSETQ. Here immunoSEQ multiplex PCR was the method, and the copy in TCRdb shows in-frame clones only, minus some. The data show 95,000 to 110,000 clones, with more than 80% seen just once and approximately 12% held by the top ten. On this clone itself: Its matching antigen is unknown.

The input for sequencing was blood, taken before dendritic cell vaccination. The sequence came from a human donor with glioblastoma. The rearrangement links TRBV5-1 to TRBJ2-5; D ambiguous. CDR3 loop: CASSLEASQETQYF. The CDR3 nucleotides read TGCGCCAGCAGCTTGGAGGCTAGCCAAGAGACCCAGTACTTC.